This T cell receptor beta chain was sequenced during a study of blood T cell repertoires in COVID-19. Whole-study context: Donors in the United States, Italy and Spain gave samples during acute or convalescent COVID-19.

The CDR3 runs to 15 residues. CDR1 and CDR2 from the germline V gene are LNHDA and SQIVND (reference sequence). V shed 6 bases, J shed 4 bases, and the junction held 6 bases outside the gene matches. Sequencing was performed with immunoSEQ multiplex PCR; in TCRdb, only in-frame clones are kept and a portion is missing. The sample records around 95,000 clones, about 89% being singletons. The rearrangement joins TRBV19 to TRBJ2-1, with 10 bases that match TRBD2. Sequenced material: peripheral blood. This receptor was obtained from a man in his fifties or sixties with active COVID-19. CDR3 nucleotides: TGTGCCAGTAGCCGCCTAGCGGGAGAATACAATGAGCAGTTCTTC. Its translation is CASSRLAGEYNEQFF.